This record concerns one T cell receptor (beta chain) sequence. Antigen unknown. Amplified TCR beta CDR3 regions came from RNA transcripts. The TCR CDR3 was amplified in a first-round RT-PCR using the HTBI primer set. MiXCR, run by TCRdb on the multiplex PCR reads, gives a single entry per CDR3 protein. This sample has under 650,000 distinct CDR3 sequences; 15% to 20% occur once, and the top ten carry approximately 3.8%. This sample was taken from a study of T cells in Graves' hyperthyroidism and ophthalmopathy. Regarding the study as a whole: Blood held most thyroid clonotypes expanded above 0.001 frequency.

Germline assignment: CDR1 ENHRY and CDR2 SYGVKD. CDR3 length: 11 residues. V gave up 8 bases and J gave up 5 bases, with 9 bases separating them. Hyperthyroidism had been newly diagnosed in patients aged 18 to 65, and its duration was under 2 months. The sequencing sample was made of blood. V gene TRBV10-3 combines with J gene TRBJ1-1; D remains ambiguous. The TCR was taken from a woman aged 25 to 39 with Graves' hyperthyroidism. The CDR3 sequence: CAIGGETEAFF. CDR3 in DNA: TGTGCCATCGGTGGGGAGACTGAAGCTTTCTTT.